This T cell receptor beta chain was profiled in a study of T cells in narcolepsy. There are 17 residues in the CDR3. V gave up 2 bases and J gave up 2 bases, with 16 bases separating them. The germline CDR1 and CDR2 sequences are SGHRS and YFSETQ. The assay was immunoSEQ multiplex PCR, and TCRdb's table has in-frame clones only and misses some. The repertoire holds some 32,000 clones, with about three quarters as singletons. The J gene is TRBJ2-2, the V gene TRBV5-1; perhaps TRBD2 as D (6 bases). This TCR was sampled from a human donor with narcolepsy. Sequencing was done on a sample of CD45RA- memory CD4+ T cells from PBMCs. In nucleotides, the CDR3 is TGCGCCAGCAGCTTTCAAGTCGGGGGACTCAACACCGGGGAGCTGTTTTTT. Protein product: CASSFQVGGLNTGELFF.